The T cell receptor beta chain under discussion was sequenced for a study of shared clonotypes between healthy human individuals. The CDR3 totals 14 residues. The V gene end was trimmed by 6 bases and the J gene end by 6 bases; junction bases not matched to a gene: 6. Germline-derived CDR1 and CDR2 are MDHEN and SYDVKM. How the authors handled the data: Junction-only immunoSEQ sequences carried no quality scores, so filtering differed. Clones were read by immunoSEQ multiplex PCR, and TCRdb kept only the in-frame ones, dropping some. That table gives V, J and clone size, and the DNA gave D and trimming. This sample has some 1.5 million clones; around 95% occur once, and the top ten carry approximately 1%. Both subsets, CD45RA+ naive and CD45RA-negative memory, were split from the CD4+ cells.

The TCR comes from a man aged 25 to 40 in good health. Sequencing input: naive CD4+ T cells sorted from blood. Subset specified: CD45RA+ positively selected. V gene TRBV28 combines with J gene TRBJ2-1, with 9 bases lining up with TRBD1. CDR3 in amino acids: CASRSGQGSNEQFF. As DNA, the CDR3 is TGTGCCAGCAGATCGGGACAGGGAAGCAATGAGCAGTTCTTC.